These 3 T cell receptor beta chains came from one sample sequenced in a study of blood T cell repertoires in COVID-19. Clones were sequenced by immunoSEQ multiplex PCR, and TCRdb holds only the in-frame ones, with some missing. The top ten hold around 2.2% of the sample, which has fewer than 300,000 clones, about nine tenths seen once. Sequenced input: peripheral blood. All receptors come from a woman in her twenties or thirties with COVID-19, enrolled during active disease.

This clone was seen a few times. The CDR3 here is CASSWGRTGANEQFF. Here the CDR3 DNA reads TGTGCCAGCAGCTGGGGAAGAACGGGAGCTAACGAGCAGTTCTTC. V is TRBV5-4 and J is TRBJ2-1, with a possible D match to TRBD2 (6 bases). V lost 3 bases to trimming and J lost 10 bases, with 20 bases between them. Germline CDR1 reads SGHNT; CDR2 reads YYREEE (reference sequence). The CDR3 spans 15 residues. The full variable domain, completed using reference TRBV5-4 and TRBJ2-1, is ETGVTQSPTHLIKTRGQQVTLRCSSQSGHNTVSWYQQALGQGPQFIFQYYREEENGRGNFPPRFSGLQFPNYSSELNVNALELDDSALYLCASSWGRTGANEQFFGPGTRLTVL.

This chain links TRBV29-1 with TRBJ1-3; D is undetermined. The CDR3 runs 13 residues. In germline, CDR1 is SQVTM, CDR2 ANQGSEA. Trimming stripped 4 bases from V and 2 bases from J, with 9 bases between. The CDR3 nucleotides are TGCAGCGTTGTGGGCCCTACTGGAAACACCATATATTTT. This translates into CSVVGPTGNTIYF. Together with reference TRBV29-1 and TRBJ1-3, the CDR3 gives the full variable domain: SAVISQKPSRDICQRGTSLTIQCQVDSQVTMMFWYRQQPGQSLTLIATANQGSEATYESGFVIDKFPISRPNLTFSTLTVSNMSPEDSSIYLCSVVGPTGNTIYFGEGSWLTVV.

The chain uses TRBV21-1 and TRBJ1-6. TRBV21-1 is a pseudogene. The CDR3 sequence is 15 residues long. This CDR3 is CASSKGRGFRSPLHF. The CDR3 DNA is TGTGCCAGCAGCAAAGGGCGGGGATTCAGGTCACCCCTCCACTTT.